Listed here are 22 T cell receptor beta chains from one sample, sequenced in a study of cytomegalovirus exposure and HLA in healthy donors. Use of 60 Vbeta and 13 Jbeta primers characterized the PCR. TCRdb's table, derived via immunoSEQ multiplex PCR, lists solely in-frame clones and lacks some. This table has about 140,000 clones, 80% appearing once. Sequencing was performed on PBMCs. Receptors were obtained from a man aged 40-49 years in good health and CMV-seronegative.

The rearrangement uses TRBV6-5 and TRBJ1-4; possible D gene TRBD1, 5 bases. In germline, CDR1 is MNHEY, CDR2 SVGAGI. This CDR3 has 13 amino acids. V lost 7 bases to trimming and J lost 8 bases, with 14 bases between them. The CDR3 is CASTGGVKEKLFF. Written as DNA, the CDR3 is TGTGCCAGCACGGGGGGGGTGAAAGAAAAACTGTTTTTT.

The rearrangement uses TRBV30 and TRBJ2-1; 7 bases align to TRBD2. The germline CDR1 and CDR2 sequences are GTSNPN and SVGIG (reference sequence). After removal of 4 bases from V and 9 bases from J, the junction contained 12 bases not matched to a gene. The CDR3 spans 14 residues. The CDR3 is CAWNTGLVEAEQFF. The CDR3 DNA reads TGTGCCTGGAACACCGGACTAGTTGAGGCTGAGCAGTTCTTC. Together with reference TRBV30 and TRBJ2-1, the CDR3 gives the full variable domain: SQTIHQWPATLVQPVGSPLSLECTVEGTSNPNLYWYRQAAGRGLQLLFYSVGIGQISSEVPQNLSASRPQDRQFILSSKKLLLSDSGFYLCAWNTGLVEAEQFFGPGTRLTVL.

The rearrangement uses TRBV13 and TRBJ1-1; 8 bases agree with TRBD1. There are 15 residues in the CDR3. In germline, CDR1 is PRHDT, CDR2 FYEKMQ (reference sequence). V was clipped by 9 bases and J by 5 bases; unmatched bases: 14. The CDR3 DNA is TGTGCCAGTATGCCGGCAGGGGGCATAGGGACTGAAGCTTTCTTT. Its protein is CASMPAGGIGTEAFF.

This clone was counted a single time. The CDR3 protein is CASSRLASPGHEQYF. The CDR3 DNA sequence: TGTGCCAGCAGCCGACTAGCCTCTCCGGGGCACGAGCAGTACTTC. The rearrangement uses TRBV5-6 and TRBJ2-7, with 7 bases matching TRBD2. Germline trimming cut 4 bases from V and 5 bases from J; bases unmatched to any gene: 12. Germline CDR1 and CDR2: SGHDT and YYEEEE. The CDR3 has 15 amino acids.

CDR3 coding DNA: TGCGCCAGCAGCTTGGCCTCGGGTCGCGAGCAGTACTTC. Translated, it gives CASSLASGREQYF. The J gene is TRBJ2-7, the V gene TRBV5-1; D remains unclear. The CDR3 has 13 amino acids. Germline V CDR1 and CDR2: SGHRS, YFSETQ. Trimming stripped 0 bases from V and 6 bases from J, with 10 bases between.

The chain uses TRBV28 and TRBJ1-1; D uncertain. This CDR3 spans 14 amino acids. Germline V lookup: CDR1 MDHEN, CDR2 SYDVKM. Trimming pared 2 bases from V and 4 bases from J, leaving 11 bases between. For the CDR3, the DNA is TGTGCCAGCAGTTTAACGCGCGGGAGCACTGAAGCTTTCTTT. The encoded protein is CASSLTRGSTEAFF.

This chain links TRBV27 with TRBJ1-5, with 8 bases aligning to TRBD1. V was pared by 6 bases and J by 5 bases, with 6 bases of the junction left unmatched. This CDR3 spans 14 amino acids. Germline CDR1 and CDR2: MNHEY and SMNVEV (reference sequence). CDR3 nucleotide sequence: TGTGCCAGCAGCCGAGGACAGGGTCATCAGCCCCAGCATTTT. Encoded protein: CASSRGQGHQPQHF.

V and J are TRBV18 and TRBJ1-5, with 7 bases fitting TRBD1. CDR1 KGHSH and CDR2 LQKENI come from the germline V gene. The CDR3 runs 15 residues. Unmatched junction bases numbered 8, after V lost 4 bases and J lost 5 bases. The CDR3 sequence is CASSLPGQQYQPQHF. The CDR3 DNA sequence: TGTGCCAGCTCACTGCCGGGACAGCAGTATCAGCCCCAGCATTTT.

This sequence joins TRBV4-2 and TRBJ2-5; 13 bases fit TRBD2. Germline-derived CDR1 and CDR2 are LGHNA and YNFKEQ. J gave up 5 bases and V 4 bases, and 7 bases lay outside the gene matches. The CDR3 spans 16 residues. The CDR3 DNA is TGTGCCAGCAGCCCACTAGCGGGGGGGCCGTCGGAGACCCAGTACTTC. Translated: CASSPLAGGPSETQYF.

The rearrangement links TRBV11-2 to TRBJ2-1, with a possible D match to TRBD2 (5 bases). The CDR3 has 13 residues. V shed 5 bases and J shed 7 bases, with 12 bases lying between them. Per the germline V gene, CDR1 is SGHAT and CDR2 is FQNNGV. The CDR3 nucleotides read TGTGCCAGCAGCCCCACCCAGCGGAATGAGCAGTTCTTC. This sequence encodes CASSPTQRNEQFF.

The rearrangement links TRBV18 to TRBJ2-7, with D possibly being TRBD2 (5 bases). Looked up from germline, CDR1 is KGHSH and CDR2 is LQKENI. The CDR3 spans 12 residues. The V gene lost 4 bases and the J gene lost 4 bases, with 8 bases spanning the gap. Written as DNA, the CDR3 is TGTGCCAGCTCACAGGGAGCATACGAGCAGTACTTC. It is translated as CASSQGAYEQYF.

The CDR3 is CASSAQGSYEQYF. CDR3 DNA sequence: TGTGCCAGCAGCGCACAGGGATCCTACGAGCAGTACTTC. J is TRBJ2-7 and V is TRBV9; maybe TRBD1 (6 bases). Germline assignment: CDR1 SGDLS and CDR2 YYNGEE. V gave up 3 bases and J gave up 1 base, with 8 bases separating them. There are 13 residues in the CDR3.

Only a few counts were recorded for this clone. Written as DNA, the CDR3 is TGCGCCAGCAGCCAAGATTATTGGCGGGGGAAAGAGACCCAGTACTTC. This translates into CASSQDYWRGKETQYF. The chain has TRBV4-1 and TRBJ2-5, with 7 bases that match TRBD2. Germline CDR1 reads MGHRA; CDR2 reads YSYEKL. V dropped 0 bases and J dropped 3; count of bases not matched to a gene: 7. The CDR3 covers 16 residues.

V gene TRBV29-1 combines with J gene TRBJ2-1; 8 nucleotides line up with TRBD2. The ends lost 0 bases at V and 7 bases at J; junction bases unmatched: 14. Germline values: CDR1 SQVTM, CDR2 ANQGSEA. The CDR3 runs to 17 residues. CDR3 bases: TGCAGCGTTGAAGATTTTGGGCGGGGGGCCATGTGGAATGAGCAGTTCTTC. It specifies CSVEDFGRGAMWNEQFF.

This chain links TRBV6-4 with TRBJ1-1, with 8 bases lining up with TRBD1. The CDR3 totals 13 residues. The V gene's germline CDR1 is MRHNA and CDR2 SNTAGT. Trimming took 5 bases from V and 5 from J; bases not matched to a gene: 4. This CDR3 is CASSSGGGTEAFF. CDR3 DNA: TGTGCCAGCAGTTCAGGGGGCGGAACTGAAGCTTTCTTT.

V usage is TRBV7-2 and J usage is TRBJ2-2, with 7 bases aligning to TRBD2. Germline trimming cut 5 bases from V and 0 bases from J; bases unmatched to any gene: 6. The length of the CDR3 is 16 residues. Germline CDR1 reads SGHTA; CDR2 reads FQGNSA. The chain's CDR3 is CASSAHGTTNTGELFF. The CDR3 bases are TGTGCCAGCAGCGCCCATGGGACTACGAACACCGGGGAGCTGTTTTTT.

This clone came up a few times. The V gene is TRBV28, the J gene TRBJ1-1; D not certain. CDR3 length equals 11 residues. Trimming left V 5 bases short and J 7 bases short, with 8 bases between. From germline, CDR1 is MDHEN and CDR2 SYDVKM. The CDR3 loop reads CASSILYEAFF. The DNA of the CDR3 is TGTGCCAGCAGTATCCTATATGAAGCTTTCTTT.

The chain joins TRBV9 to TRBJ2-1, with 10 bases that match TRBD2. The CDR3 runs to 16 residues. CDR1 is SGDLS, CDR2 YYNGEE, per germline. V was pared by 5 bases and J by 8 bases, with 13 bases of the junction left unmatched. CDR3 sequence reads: CASSGKAGGSRDEQFF. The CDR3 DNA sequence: TGTGCCAGCAGTGGTAAAGCGGGGGGGTCGAGGGATGAGCAGTTCTTC. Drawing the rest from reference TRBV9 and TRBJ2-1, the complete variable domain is DSGVTQTPKHLITATGQRVTLRCSPRSGDLSVYWYQQSLDQGLQFLIQYYNGEERAKGNILERFSAQQFPDLHSELNLSSLELGDSALYFCASSGKAGGSRDEQFFGPGTRLTVL.

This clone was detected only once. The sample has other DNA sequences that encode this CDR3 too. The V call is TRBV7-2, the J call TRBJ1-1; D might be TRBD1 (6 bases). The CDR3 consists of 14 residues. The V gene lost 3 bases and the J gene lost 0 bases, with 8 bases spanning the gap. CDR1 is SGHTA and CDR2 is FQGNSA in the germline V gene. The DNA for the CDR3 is TGTGCCAGCAGCTTTTACAGGGTGAACACTGAAGCTTTCTTT. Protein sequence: CASSFYRVNTEAFF.

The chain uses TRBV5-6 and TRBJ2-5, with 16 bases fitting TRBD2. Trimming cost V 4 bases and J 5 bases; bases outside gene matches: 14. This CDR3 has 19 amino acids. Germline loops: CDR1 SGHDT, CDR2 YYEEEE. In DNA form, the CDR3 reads TGTGCCAGCAGCGAGCCGATTGGGACTAGCGGGGGGGCCGGGGAGACCCAGTACTTC. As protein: CASSEPIGTSGGAGETQYF.

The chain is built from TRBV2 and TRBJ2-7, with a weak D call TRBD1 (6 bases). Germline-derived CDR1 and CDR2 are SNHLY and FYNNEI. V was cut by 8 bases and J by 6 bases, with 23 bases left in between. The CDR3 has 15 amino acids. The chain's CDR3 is CASDSTGAIQGEQYF. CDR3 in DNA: TGTGCCAGCGATTCGACAGGTGCTATTCAGGGCGAGCAGTACTTC.

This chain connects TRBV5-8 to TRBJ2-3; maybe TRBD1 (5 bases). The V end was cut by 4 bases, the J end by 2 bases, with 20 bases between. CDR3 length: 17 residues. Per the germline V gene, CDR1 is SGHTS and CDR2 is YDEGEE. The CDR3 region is CASSQGVGLVDTDTQYF. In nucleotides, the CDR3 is TGTGCCAGCAGCCAAGGGGTCGGGTTGGTGGACACAGATACGCAGTATTTT.